Shown below are 15 T cell receptor beta chains from a single sample sequenced in a study of blood T cell repertoires in COVID-19. Data came from immunoSEQ multiplex PCR; TCRdb stores just in-frame clones and leaves some out. The table has 300,000 to 400,000 clones, just over 85% seen once; the top ten hold around 4.4%. What was sequenced was PBMCs or T cells enriched from blood (not recorded which). The origin of the receptors is a woman aged 40 to 50 with acute COVID-19.

The V gene is TRBV2, the J gene TRBJ2-1; weak D call: TRBD2 (6 bases). This CDR3 contains 14 residues. From germline, CDR1 is SNHLY and CDR2 FYNNEI. Trimming took off 0 bases at V and 7 bases at J, with 10 bases between the two ends. This CDR3 reads CASSEAGGGNEQFF. The DNA for the CDR3 is TGTGCCAGCAGTGAAGCGGGGGGTGGGAATGAGCAGTTCTTC.

Points on this clone: This same CDR3 is encoded by further DNA sequences in the sample. The chain couples TRBV5-1 to TRBJ1-3, with 8 bases lining up with TRBD1. With 0 bases clipped from V and 0 bases from J, the junction kept 2 bases outside the gene matches. Germline CDR1 reads SGHRS; CDR2 reads YFSETQ. CDR3 size: 16 residues. CDR3 sequence: CASSLDGQGSGNTIYF. In DNA form, the CDR3 reads TGCGCCAGCAGCTTGGATGGACAGGGCTCTGGAAACACCATATATTTT.

The chain has TRBV6-5 and TRBJ1-2; perhaps TRBD1 as D (5 bases). The CDR3 is made up of 13 amino acids. The germline gives CDR1 MNHEY, CDR2 SVGAGI. Trimming took 6 bases from V and 2 from J, leaving 10 bases between them. The CDR3: CASSRQPNYGYTF. For the CDR3, the DNA is TGTGCCAGCAGCCGACAGCCAAACTATGGCTACACCTTC.

This clone was seen more than once but under ten times. The V gene is TRBV19, the J gene TRBJ1-2; 7 bases align to TRBD1. Germline assignment: CDR1 LNHDA and CDR2 SQIVND (reference sequence). This CDR3 is built from 20 residues. V shed 4 bases and J 0 bases; nucleotides not matched to a gene: 20. The chain's CDR3 is CASSTTGVRGGKIANYGYTF. The CDR3 region has the DNA TGTGCCAGTAGTACGACGGGGGTCCGAGGGGGCAAGATAGCTAACTATGGCTACACCTTC.

The chain has TRBV4-3 and TRBJ1-2, with D possibly matching TRBD1 (6 bases). The length of the CDR3 is 19 residues. V lost 0 bases and J 5 bases, leaving 25 bases between the germline ends. CDR1 is LGHNA, CDR2 YSLEER, per germline. The CDR3 region is CASSQELLAHPGDRYGYTF. The CDR3 bases are TGCGCCAGCAGCCAAGAGCTCCTTGCGCATCCAGGGGATCGGTATGGCTACACCTTC.

The V gene is TRBV24-1, the J gene TRBJ1-1; D might be TRBD1 (6 bases). Germline CDR1 and CDR2: KGHDR and SFDVKD. There are 12 residues in the CDR3. The V end lost 7 bases, the J end lost 8 bases, and 13 bases lay between the germline ends. For the CDR3, the DNA is TGTGCCACCAGCGAGGGGGGGTTGGAAGCTTTCTTT. This encodes CATSEGGLEAFF.

This clone was counted ten times or more. V usage is TRBV4-1 and J usage is TRBJ2-2, with 14 bases aligning to TRBD2. This CDR3 spans 18 amino acids. The J segment lost 7 bases and the V segment lost 4 bases, leaving 11 bases of the junction unmatched. Germline values: CDR1 MGHRA, CDR2 YSYEKL. The CDR3: CASSPTPTSGGANGELFF. The CDR3 coding sequence is TGCGCCAGCAGCCCTACCCCGACTAGCGGGGGGGCCAACGGGGAGCTGTTTTTT.

V gene TRBV6-4 combines with J gene TRBJ2-1, with D possibly TRBD1 on 5 matching bases. CDR1 is MRHNA and CDR2 is SNTAGT in the germline V gene. The V end lost 6 bases, the J end lost 4 bases, and 13 bases lay between the germline ends. The CDR3 is 14 amino acids. The CDR3 sequence is CASSSQQGYNEQFF. The CDR3 coding sequence is TGTGCCAGCAGCTCCCAGCAGGGTTACAATGAGCAGTTCTTC.

This chain joins TRBV20-1 and TRBJ1-2; 12 bases line up with TRBD1. Germline V gene data show CDR1 as DFQATT and CDR2 as SNEGSKA (reference sequence). The CDR3 is made up of 17 amino acids. The V gene end was trimmed by 3 bases and the J gene end by 4 bases; junction bases not matched to a gene: 12. The CDR3 loop reads CSASTQKGQGAGYGYTF. The CDR3 DNA sequence: TGCAGTGCTAGTACGCAGAAGGGACAGGGGGCCGGCTATGGCTACACCTTC.

The chain combines TRBV19 with TRBJ1-5; no firm D call. This CDR3 contains 18 residues. V lost 3 bases and J lost 7, with 25 bases in between. CDR1 and CDR2 (germline): LNHDA, SQIVND (reference sequence). CDR3 nucleotide sequence: TGTGCCAGTAGTATGACTAGAACCGGGCCTAAGGGAGTCCAGCCCCAGCATTTT. Translating gives CASSMTRTGPKGVQPQHF.

This clone came up once. The chain is built from TRBV18 and TRBJ2-1; 9 nucleotides align to TRBD2. Losses at the gene ends were 6 bases for V and 8 bases for J; bases not matched to a gene: 14. CDR1 KGHSH and CDR2 LQKENI come from the germline V gene. The CDR3 extends over 16 amino acids. CDR3 bases: TGTGCCAGCTCGAAGTCTCGGGCGGGGGGGATCGATGAGCAGTTCTTC. Translation: CASSKSRAGGIDEQFF.

This clone was recorded a few times. The chain has TRBV18 and TRBJ1-6; 8 bases map to TRBD1. The germline V gene encodes CDR1 KGHSH and CDR2 LQKENI. The ends lost 4 bases at V and 8 bases at J; junction bases unmatched: 4. The CDR3 extends over 14 amino acids. Here the CDR3 reads CASSQGQEYSPLHF. The CDR3 coding sequence is TGTGCCAGCTCACAGGGACAGGAATATTCACCCCTCCACTTT.

The J gene is TRBJ2-1, the V gene TRBV11-2, with D perhaps TRBD2 (6 bases). This CDR3 has 18 amino acids. Germline V gives CDR1 SGHAT, CDR2 FQNNGV. V lost 1 base to trimming and J lost 6 bases, with 22 bases between them. This chain's CDR3 is CASSLVSSLGGRINEQFF. CDR3 nucleotide sequence: TGTGCCAGCAGCTTAGTTAGCTCTTTGGGGGGACGAATCAATGAGCAGTTCTTC.

V is TRBV2 and J is TRBJ1-4; 9 nucleotides align to TRBD1. Germline lookup yields CDR1 SNHLY and CDR2 FYNNEI. Trimming cost V 4 bases and J 5 bases; bases outside gene matches: 5. CDR3 length: 15 amino acids. CDR3 residues: CASSGTGTGNEKLFF. The CDR3 nucleotides read TGTGCCAGCAGTGGGACCGGGACAGGGAATGAAAAACTGTTTTTT.

The chain is built from TRBV18 and TRBJ2-3; 10 bases fit TRBD1. The CDR3 extends over 17 amino acids. J lost 6 bases, V lost 1 base, and 10 bases had no gene match. Per germline, CDR1 KGHSH and CDR2 LQKENI. Here the CDR3 DNA reads TGTGCCAGCTCACCACTGCCTGCGACAGGGGGCTCGGATACGCAGTATTTT. It is translated as CASSPLPATGGSDTQYF.